This T cell receptor (beta chain) was documented in a study of technical replicates of blood from a handful of donors. This CDR3 contains 18 residues. V dropped 2 bases and J dropped 1 base, with 23 bases sitting between them. Germline V gene sequence: CDR1 SQVTM, CDR2 ANQGSEA. Sequencing was performed with immunoSEQ multiplex PCR; in TCRdb, only in-frame clones are kept and a portion is missing. The sample yields more than 70,000 clones, around nine tenths seen once. The receptor comes from a human donor in good health. Sequenced sample: T cells isolated from PBMCs. This chain connects TRBV29-1 to TRBJ1-2; D possibly corresponds to TRBD1 (5 bases). CDR3 nucleotides: TGCAGCGTTGAAATAACAGGCCCAGCCGTTTCCTTTAACTATGGCTACACCTTC. This encodes CSVEITGPAVSFNYGYTF.